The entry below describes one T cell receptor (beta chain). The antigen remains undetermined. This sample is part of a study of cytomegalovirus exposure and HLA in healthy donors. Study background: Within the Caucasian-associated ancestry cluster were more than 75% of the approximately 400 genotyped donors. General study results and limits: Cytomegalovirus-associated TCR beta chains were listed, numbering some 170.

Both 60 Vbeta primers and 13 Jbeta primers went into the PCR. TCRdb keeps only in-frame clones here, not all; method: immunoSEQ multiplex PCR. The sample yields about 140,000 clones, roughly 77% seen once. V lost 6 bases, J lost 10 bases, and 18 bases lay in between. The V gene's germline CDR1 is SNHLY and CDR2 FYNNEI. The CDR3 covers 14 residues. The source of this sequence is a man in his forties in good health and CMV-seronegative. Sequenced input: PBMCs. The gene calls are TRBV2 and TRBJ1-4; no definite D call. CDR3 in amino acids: CASSTFVGFGKLFF. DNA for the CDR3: TGTGCCAGCAGCACCTTCGTGGGCTTCGGAAAACTGTTTTTT.